This note documents a single TCR beta chain sequence. The antigen is unknown. The time point was: late sampling 161 to 241 days after vaccination in a few convalescent patients. Positive PCR tests were logged from March through December 2020, ahead of US Alpha, Beta and Delta variants. The sample originates from a study of vaccination and CD4 T cells after COVID-19. Turning to the study itself: Convalescent donors totaled six males and four females, including two who were Hispanic. There were two doses of either BNT162b2 or mRNA-1273 vaccine given to participants.

Between the trimmed V and J ends, which lost 0 bases and 3 bases, there was a span of 6 bases. The germline V gene encodes CDR1 LNHDA and CDR2 SQIVND (reference sequence). CDR3 size: 14 residues. Study-level results: This study had few convalescent patients and no early post-infection samples.

TCRdb reanalysed the PCR reads using MiXCR and keeps one entry per CDR3 protein. The sample contains about 29,000 distinct CDR3 sequences, about 49% of which appear only once. The chain recombines TRBV19 with TRBJ2-1; D remains ambiguous. Material: CD4+ T cells from blood, obtained about 7 months after SARS-CoV-2 vaccination. This sequence originates from a human donor who had recovered from COVID-19. The CDR3 coding sequence is TGTGCCAGTAGTATAGAGGCCCTCTACAATGAGCAGTTCTTC. It translates to CASSIEALYNEQFF.